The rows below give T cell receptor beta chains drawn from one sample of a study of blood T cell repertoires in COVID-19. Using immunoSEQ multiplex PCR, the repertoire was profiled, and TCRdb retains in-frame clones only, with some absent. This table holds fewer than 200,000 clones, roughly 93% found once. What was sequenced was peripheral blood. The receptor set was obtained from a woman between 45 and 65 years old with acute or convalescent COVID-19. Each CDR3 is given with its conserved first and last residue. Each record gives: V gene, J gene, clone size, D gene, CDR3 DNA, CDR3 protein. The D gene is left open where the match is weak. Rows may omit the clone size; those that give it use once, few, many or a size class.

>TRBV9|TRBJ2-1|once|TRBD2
TGTGCCAGCAGGGAAGGGACTAGCGATGAGCAGTTCTTC
CASREGTSDEQFF
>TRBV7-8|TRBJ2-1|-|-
TGTGCCAGCAGCTTCTACGGGTCAGCCAGTGAGCAGTTCTTC
CASSFYGSASEQFF
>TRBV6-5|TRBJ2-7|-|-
TGTGCCAGCAGTTATTCGGGCGGGCGCCCCTACGAGCAGTACTTC
CASSYSGGRPYEQYF
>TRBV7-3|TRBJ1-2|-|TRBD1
TGTGCCAGCAGCCTTAGACAGGGAGGTGGCTACACCTTC
CASSLRQGGGYTF
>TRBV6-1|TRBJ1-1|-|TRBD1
TGTGCCAGCAGTGAACCGGGACAGGGATCTTCCGCTGAAGCTTTCTTT
CASSEPGQGSSAEAFF
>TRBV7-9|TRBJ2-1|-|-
TGTGCCAGCAGCTTAAGGGAGGAGGCCTACAATGAGCAGTTCTTC
CASSLREEAYNEQFF
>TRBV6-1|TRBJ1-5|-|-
TGTGCCAGCAGTGAAGCCGGGATCAATCAGCCCCAGCATTTT
CASSEAGINQPQHF
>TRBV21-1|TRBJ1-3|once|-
TGTGCCAGCAGCAAAGAGGGGAAGGCGAACTCTGGAAACACCATATATTTT
CASSKEGKANSGNTIYF
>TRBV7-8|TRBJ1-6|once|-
TGTGCCAGCAGCTTACGCGGGACTTCACCCCTCCACTTT
CASSLRGTSPLHF
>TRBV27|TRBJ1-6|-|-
TGTGCCAGCAGGCTTGAGCCCTTTAATTCACCCCTCCACTTT
CASRLEPFNSPLHF
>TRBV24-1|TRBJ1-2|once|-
TGTGCCACCAGTGATAATACTATGTATGGTTACACCTTC
CATSDNTMYGYTF
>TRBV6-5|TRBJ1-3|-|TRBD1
TGTGCCACTTCGGGACAGCCGGCTGGAAACACCATATATTTT
CATSGQPAGNTIYF
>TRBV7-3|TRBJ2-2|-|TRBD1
TGTGCCAGCGGCGCGGGACAGGTCCAGGCCGGGGAGCTGTTTTTT
CASGAGQVQAGELFF
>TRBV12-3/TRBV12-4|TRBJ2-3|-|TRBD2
TGTGCCAGCAACATCGGGGGGGGTACGCAGTATTTT
CASNIGGGTQYF
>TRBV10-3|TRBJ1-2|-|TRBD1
TGTGCCATCAGTGAGTCTGGGACAGGAGCTAACTATGGCTACACCTTC
CAISESGTGANYGYTF
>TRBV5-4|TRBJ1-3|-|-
TGTGCCAGCAGCCGGGGGGGAATTCTCGCCTCTGGAAACACCATATATTTT
CASSRGGILASGNTIYF
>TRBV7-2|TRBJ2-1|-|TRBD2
TGTGCCAGCAAGTTGATTGGCGGGGGGGCCCAAGAGCAGTTCTTC
CASKLIGGGAQEQFF
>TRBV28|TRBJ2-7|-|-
TGTGCCAGCAGTTTAAGCGGTACTAGCTCCTACGAGCAGTACTTC
CASSLSGTSSYEQYF
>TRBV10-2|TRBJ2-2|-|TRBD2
TGCGCCAGCAGTGTAGCGGGAGCGAACACCGGGGAGCTGTTTTTT
CASSVAGANTGELFF
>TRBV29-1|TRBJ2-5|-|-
TGCAGCGTTGAGCTATACGGAGAGACCCAGTACTTC
CSVELYGETQYF
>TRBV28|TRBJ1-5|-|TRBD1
TGTGCCAGCAGTTCGACAGGGGCGAGCAATCAGCCCCAGCATTTT
CASSSTGASNQPQHF
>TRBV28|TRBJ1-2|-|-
TGTGCCAGCAGTTGGGGGGACTATGGCTACACCTTC
CASSWGDYGYTF
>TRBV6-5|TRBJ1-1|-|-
TGTGCCAGCCGGCAGGTCAGGAACACTGAAGCTTTCTTT
CASRQVRNTEAFF
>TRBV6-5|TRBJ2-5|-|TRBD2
TGTGCCAGCAGTTACAGTGCACTAGCGCTCCAAGAGACCCAGTACTTC
CASSYSALALQETQYF
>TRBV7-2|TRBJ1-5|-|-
TGTGCCAGCAGCTTAGCAGTGGAGCAGCCCCAGCATTTT
CASSLAVEQPQHF
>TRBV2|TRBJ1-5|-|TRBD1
TGTGCCAGCAGTGAAGCACCGGGACAGGGACTATTGCCCCAGCATTTT
CASSEAPGQGLLPQHF
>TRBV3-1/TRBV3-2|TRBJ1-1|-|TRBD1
TGTGCCAGCAGCCAAGTGAGGGACAGTGAAGCTTTCTTT
CASSQVRDSEAFF
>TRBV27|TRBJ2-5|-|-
TGTGCCAGCAGTAGGGGCGCGGGGGAGACCCAGTACTTC
CASSRGAGETQYF
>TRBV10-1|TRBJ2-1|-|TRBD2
TGCGCCAGCAGTGGAATTAGCGGGGGTTACAATGAGCAGTTCTTC
CASSGISGGYNEQFF
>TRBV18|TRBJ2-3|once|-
TGTGCCAGCTCACCGAGTACTGTTACCACAGATACGCAGTATTTT
CASSPSTVTTDTQYF
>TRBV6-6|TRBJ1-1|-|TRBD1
TGTGCCAGCAGTTACTTCGGGACAGCGACTGAAGCTTTCTTT
CASSYFGTATEAFF
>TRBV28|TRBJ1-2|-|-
TGTGCCATCAATGGACAGATAGCTAACTATGGCTACACCTTC
CAINGQIANYGYTF
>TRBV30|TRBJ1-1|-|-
TGTGCCTGGATCACAGGAGGGGCGGTCACTGAAGCTTTCTTT
CAWITGGAVTEAFF
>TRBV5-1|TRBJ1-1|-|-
TGCGCCAGCAGCCCCGGACAGTCGGTAGGCACTGAAGCTTTCTTT
CASSPGQSVGTEAFF
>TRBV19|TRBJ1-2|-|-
TGTGCCAGTAGTATGGACTGGACTAACTATGGCTACACCTTC
CASSMDWTNYGYTF
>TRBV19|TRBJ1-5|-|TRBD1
TGTGCCAGTACCCGGGACAGGGGTCAGCCCCAGCATTTT
CASTRDRGQPQHF
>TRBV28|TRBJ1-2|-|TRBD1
TGTGCCAGCAGTTTTAACCTGGGACAGGGGAAAGGCTACACCTTC
CASSFNLGQGKGYTF
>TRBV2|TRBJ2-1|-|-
TGTGCCAGCAGTGGTCTCCCCGGAGTTGGTGAGCAGTTCTTC
CASSGLPGVGEQFF
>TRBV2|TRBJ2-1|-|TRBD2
TGTGCCAGCAGAGGCGGGAGCTCCTACAATGAGCAGTTCTTC
CASRGGSSYNEQFF
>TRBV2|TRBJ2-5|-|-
TGTGCCAGCAGTGAAGCGCCTCCTTCCCTCCTGCGACAGCGCCAAGAGACCCAGTACTTC
CASSEAPPSLLRQRQETQYF
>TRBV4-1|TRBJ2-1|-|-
TGCGTCAGCAGCCAACCCAGTGATGAGCAGTTCTTC
CVSSQPSDEQFF
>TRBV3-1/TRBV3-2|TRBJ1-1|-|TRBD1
TGTGCCAGCAGCCAAGGCGGGGTCAGGGGGTCTGAAGCTTTCTTT
CASSQGGVRGSEAFF
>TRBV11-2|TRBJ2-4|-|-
TGTGCCAGCAGCTTAGTACAGGTGTCCAAAAACATTCAGTACTTC
CASSLVQVSKNIQYF
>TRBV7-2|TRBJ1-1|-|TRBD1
TGTGCCAGCAGCTTAATGGCGGGACAGGGTATGGCTTTCTTT
CASSLMAGQGMAFF
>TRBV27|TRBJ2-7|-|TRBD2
TGTGCCAGCAGTTTCTTCGGGGGGAACGAGCAGTACTTC
CASSFFGGNEQYF
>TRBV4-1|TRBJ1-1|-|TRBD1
TGCGCCAGCAATGAATTTAAGGGGGCGCCTACTGAAGCTTTCTTT
CASNEFKGAPTEAFF
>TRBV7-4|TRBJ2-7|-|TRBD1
TGTGCCAGCAGCTTATGGCTGTCCGGGACAGGGGTCGAGCAGTACTTC
CASSLWLSGTGVEQYF
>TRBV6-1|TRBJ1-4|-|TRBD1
TGTGCCAGCAGTGAATTCGGGGACAGGATTAGTGAAAAACTGTTTTTT
CASSEFGDRISEKLFF
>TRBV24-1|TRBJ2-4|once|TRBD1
TGTGCCACCAGCCCAGGGGGCTTGGACATTCAGTACTTC
CATSPGGLDIQYF
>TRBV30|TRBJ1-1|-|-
TGTGCCTGGACCCCTGGAGGGGATGGGGTGACTGAAGCTTTCTTT
CAWTPGGDGVTEAFF
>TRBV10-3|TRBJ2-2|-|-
TGTGCCACAACGAAGGAGGGGAACACCGGGGAGCTGTTTTTT
CATTKEGNTGELFF
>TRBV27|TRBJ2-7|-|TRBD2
TGTGCCAGCAGCCCCTCCACTAGCGGGAGAAACGAGCAGTACTTC
CASSPSTSGRNEQYF
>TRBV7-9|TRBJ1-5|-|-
TGTGCCAGCAGCCCGTCATACAGTAGCAATCAGCCCCAGCATTTT
CASSPSYSSNQPQHF
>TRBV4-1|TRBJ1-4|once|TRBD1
TGCGCCAGCAGCCAAGGGCAGGGGGCAGTTGGGGGCCGGGGTGAAAAACTGTTTTTT
CASSQGQGAVGGRGEKLFF
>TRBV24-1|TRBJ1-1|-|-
TGTGCCACCAGTGAGGGGGGACCGCGGGCTTTCTTT
CATSEGGPRAFF
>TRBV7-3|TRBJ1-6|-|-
TGTGCCAGCAGCTTATTGGCAGCAGGCTCACCCCTCCACTTT
CASSLLAAGSPLHF
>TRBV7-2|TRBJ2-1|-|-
TGTGCCAGCAGCCCCCCCGGGACCTACAATGAGCAGTTCTTC
CASSPPGTYNEQFF
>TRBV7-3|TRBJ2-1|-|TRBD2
TGTGCCAGCAGCCGCCTAGCGGGAGAAAGGAATGAGCAGTTCTTC
CASSRLAGERNEQFF
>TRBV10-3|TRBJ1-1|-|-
TGTGCCATCACCCCGGGTCCACCCACTGAAGCTTTCTTT
CAITPGPPTEAFF